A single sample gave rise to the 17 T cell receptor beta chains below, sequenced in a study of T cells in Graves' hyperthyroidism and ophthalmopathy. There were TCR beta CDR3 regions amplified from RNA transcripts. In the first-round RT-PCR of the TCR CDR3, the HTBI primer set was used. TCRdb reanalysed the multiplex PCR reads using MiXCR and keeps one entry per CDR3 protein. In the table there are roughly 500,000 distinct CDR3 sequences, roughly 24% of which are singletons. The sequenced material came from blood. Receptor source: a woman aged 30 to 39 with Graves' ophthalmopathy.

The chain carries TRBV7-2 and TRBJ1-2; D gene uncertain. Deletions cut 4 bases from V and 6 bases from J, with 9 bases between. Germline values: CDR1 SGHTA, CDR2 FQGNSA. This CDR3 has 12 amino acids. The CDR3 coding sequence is TGTGCCAGCAGCTCCCCCCCGGATGGCTACACCTTC. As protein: CASSSPPDGYTF.

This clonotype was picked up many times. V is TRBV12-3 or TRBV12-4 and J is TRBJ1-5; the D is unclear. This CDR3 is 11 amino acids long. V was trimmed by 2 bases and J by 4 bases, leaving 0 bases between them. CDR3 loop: CASSLNQPQHF. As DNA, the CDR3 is TGTGCCAGCAGTTTAAATCAGCCCCAGCATTTT.

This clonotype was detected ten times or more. CDR3 in amino acids: CASSPRRGIGYTF. DNA for the CDR3: TGTGCCAGTAGCCCCCGCAGGGGGATTGGCTACACCTTC. The J gene is TRBJ1-2, the V gene TRBV19; 7 positions agree with TRBD1. The ends lost 6 bases at V and 7 bases at J; junction bases unmatched: 8. Germline CDR1 is LNHDA and CDR2 is SQIVND (reference sequence). CDR3 length: 13 residues.

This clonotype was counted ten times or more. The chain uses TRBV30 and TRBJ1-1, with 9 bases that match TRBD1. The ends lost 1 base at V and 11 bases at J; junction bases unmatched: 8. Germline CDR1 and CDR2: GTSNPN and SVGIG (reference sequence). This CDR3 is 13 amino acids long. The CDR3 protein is CAWSGGQGRSAFF. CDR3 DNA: TGTGCCTGGAGTGGGGGACAGGGTAGGTCCGCTTTCTTT.

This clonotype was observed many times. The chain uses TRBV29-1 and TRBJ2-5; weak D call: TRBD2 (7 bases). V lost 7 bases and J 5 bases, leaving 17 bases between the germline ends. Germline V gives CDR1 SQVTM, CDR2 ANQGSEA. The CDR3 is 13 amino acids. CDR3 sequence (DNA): TGCAGCGGCGTACAGGGAGGGCAGGAGACCCAGTACTTC. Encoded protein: CSGVQGGQETQYF.

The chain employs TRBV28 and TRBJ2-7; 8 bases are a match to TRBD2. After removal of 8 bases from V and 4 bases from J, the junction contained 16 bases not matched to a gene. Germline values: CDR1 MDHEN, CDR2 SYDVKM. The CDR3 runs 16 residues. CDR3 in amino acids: CASLPRVVAGKYEQYF. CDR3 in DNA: TGTGCCAGCTTGCCCCGAGTTGTAGCGGGAAAATACGAGCAGTACTTC.

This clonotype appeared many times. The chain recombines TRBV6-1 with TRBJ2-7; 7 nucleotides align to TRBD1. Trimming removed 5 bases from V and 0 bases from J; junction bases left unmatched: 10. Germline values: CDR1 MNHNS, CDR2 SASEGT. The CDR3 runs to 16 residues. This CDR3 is CASSRMGQQSSYEQYF. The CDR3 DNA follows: TGTGCCAGCAGTCGGATGGGACAGCAGAGCTCCTACGAGCAGTACTTC.

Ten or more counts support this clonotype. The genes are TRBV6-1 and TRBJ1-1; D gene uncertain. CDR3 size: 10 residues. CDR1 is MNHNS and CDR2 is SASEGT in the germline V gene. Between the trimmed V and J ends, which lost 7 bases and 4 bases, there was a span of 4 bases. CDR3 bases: TGTGCCAGCACTGGCACTGAAGCTTTCTTT. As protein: CASTGTEAFF.

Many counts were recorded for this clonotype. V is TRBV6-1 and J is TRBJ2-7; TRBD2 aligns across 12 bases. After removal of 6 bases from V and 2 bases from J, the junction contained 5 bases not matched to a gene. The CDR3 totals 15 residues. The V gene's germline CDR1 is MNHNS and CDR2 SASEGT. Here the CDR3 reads CASRGLAGDTYEQYF. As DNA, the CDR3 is TGTGCCAGCAGGGGACTAGCGGGCGATACCTACGAGCAGTACTTC.

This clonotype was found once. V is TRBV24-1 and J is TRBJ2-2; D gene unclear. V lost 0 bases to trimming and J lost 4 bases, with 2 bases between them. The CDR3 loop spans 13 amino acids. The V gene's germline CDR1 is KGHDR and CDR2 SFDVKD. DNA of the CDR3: TGTGCCACCAGTGATTTGTCCACCGGGGAGCTGTTTTTT. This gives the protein CATSDLSTGELFF.

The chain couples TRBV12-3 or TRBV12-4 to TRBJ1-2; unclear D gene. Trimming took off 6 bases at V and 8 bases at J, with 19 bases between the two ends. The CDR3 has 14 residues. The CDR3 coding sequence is TGTGCCAGCAGCTCCTACCTGGCGGTCGGAGGCTACACCTTC. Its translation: CASSSYLAVGGYTF.

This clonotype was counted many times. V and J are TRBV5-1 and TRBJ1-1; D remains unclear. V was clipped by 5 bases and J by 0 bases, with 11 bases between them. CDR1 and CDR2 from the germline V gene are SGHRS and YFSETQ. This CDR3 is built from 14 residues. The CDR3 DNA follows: TGCGCCAGCAGTTTGCCAACCATGAACACTGAAGCTTTCTTT. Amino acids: CASSLPTMNTEAFF.

The CDR3 region has the DNA TGTGCCTGGAGTCACGGGGATATTCAGCCCCAGCATTTT. This gives the protein CAWSHGDIQPQHF. V is TRBV30 and J is TRBJ1-5, with D unresolved. Trimming took 2 bases from V and 6 from J, leaving 11 bases between them. Germline V gives CDR1 GTSNPN, CDR2 SVGIG (reference sequence). CDR3 length: 13 residues. Full variable domain (remainder filled in from reference TRBV30 and TRBJ1-5): SQTIHQWPATLVQPVGSPLSLECTVEGTSNPNLYWYRQAAGRGLQLLFYSVGIGQISSEVPQNLSASRPQDRQFILSSKKLLLSDSGFYLCAWSHGDIQPQHFGDGTRLSIL.

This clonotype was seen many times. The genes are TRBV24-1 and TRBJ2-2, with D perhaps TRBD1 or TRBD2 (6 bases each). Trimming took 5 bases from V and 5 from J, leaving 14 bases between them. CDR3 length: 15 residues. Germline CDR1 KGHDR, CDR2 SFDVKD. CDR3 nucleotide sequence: TGTGCCACCAGTGCCGCAATAGGGGGGACCGGGGAGCTGTTTTTT. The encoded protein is CATSAAIGGTGELFF.

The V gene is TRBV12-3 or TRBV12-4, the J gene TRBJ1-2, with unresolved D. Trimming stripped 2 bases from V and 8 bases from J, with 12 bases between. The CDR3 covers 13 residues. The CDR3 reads CASSLISVGGYTF. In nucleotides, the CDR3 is TGTGCCAGCAGTTTAATTTCGGTGGGGGGCTACACCTTC.

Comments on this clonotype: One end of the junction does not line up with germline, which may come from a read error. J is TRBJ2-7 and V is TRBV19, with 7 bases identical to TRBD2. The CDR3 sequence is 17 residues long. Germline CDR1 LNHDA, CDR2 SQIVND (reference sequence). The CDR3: CASSLEASGHISYEQYF. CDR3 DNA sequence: TGTGCCAGTAGTCTAGAAGCTAGCGGCCACATCTCCTACGAGCAGTACTTC.

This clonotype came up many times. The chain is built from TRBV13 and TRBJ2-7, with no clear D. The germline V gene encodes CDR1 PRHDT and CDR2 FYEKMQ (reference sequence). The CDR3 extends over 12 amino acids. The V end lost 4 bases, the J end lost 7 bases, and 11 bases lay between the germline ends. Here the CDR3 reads CASSSLTREQYF. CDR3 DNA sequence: TGTGCCAGCAGCTCACTGACTCGGGAGCAGTACTTC.